Listed here are 3 T cell receptor beta chains from one sample, sequenced in a study of cytomegalovirus exposure and HLA in healthy donors. PCR employed 60 Vbeta and 13 Jbeta primers. Assay: immunoSEQ multiplex PCR; the TCRdb copy retains only in-frame clones and omits some. Here the sample spans 140,000 or so clones, 60% to 80% being singletons. The sequenced material came from PBMCs. The source is a woman aged 25 to 39 in good health and CMV-seronegative.

This clone showed up just once. The chain couples TRBV4-1 to TRBJ1-3; D call uncertain. The CDR3 has 15 amino acids. V lost 0 bases and J lost 0, with 6 bases in between. The germline gives CDR1 MGHRA, CDR2 YSYEKL. CDR3 residues: CASSQEFSSGNTIYF. The CDR3 DNA sequence: TGCGCCAGCAGCCAAGAGTTCTCCTCTGGAAACACCATATATTTT.

This clone was seen only a few times. The genes are TRBV2 and TRBJ2-7; the D gene is possibly TRBD1 (5 bases). In germline, CDR1 is SNHLY, CDR2 FYNNEI. V was shortened by 4 bases and J by 2 bases, with 9 bases between the two germline ends. This CDR3 region has 13 residues. The CDR3, as DNA: TGTGCCAGCAGTGGACAGATAGCCTACGAGCAGTACTTC. Its translation: CASSGQIAYEQYF.

The chain has TRBV7-8 and TRBJ2-2, with TRBD1 matching over 10 bases. The CDR3 sequence is 16 residues long. From germline, CDR1 is SGHVS and CDR2 FQNEAQ. Trimming removed 4 bases from V and 2 bases from J; junction bases left unmatched: 4. CDR3 sequence (DNA): TGTGCCAGCAGCTCGACAGGGGGCCTTAACACCGGGGAGCTGTTTTTT. Its translation: CASSSTGGLNTGELFF.